These T cell receptor beta chains were read from a single sample in a study of cytomegalovirus exposure and HLA in healthy donors. Clones were read by immunoSEQ multiplex PCR, and TCRdb kept only the in-frame ones, dropping some. The sample holds under 90,000 clones; roughly 70% are singletons and the top ten take around a tenth. The sample comprised PBMCs. The receptors were sampled from a woman aged 45-65 years in good health and CMV-seropositive. Each CDR3 is given with its conserved first and last residue. Each record gives: V gene, J gene, D gene, clone size, CDR3 DNA, CDR3 protein. D genes are given only for firm matches. Part of the rows lack a size; the others show once, few, many or a class for expanded clones.

v_gene: TRBV11-2; j_gene: TRBJ2-5; d_gene: NA; abundance: NA; CDR3nt: TGTGCCAGCAGCTTAGGGGGCCTCCAAGTGGAGACCCAGTACTTC; CDR3aa: CASSLGGLQVETQYF
v_gene: TRBV10-3; j_gene: TRBJ2-4; d_gene: NA; abundance: once; CDR3nt: TGTGCCATCAGTGAGGGCCCAATAGCCAAAAACATTCAGTACTTC; CDR3aa: CAISEGPIAKNIQYF
v_gene: TRBV19; j_gene: TRBJ1-1; d_gene: NA; abundance: NA; CDR3nt: TGTGCCAGTAGTCAGTCAAACACTGAAGCTTTCTTT; CDR3aa: CASSQSNTEAFF
v_gene: TRBV4-1; j_gene: TRBJ2-5; d_gene: NA; abundance: once; CDR3nt: TGCGCCAGCAGCCTAAGGGAGGAGGCGGCGGCAGAGACCCAGTACTTC; CDR3aa: CASSLREEAAAETQYF
v_gene: TRBV5-1; j_gene: TRBJ2-7; d_gene: NA; abundance: few; CDR3nt: TGCGCCAGCAGCGGCGGTGGAGGGAAATTCTCCTACGAGCAGTACTTC; CDR3aa: CASSGGGGKFSYEQYF
v_gene: TRBV10-1; j_gene: TRBJ2-5; d_gene: TRBD2; abundance: NA; CDR3nt: TGCGCCAGCAGTGAGTCGGATACCGGGACTAGCGGGCCCCAAGAGACCCAGTACTTC; CDR3aa: CASSESDTGTSGPQETQYF
v_gene: TRBV19; j_gene: TRBJ2-1; d_gene: TRBD1; abundance: NA; CDR3nt: TGTGCCAGTAGTATTGGGGACAGGGGGTCACGGAATGAGCAGTTCTTC; CDR3aa: CASSIGDRGSRNEQFF
v_gene: TRBV5-1; j_gene: TRBJ2-1; d_gene: NA; abundance: NA; CDR3nt: TGCGCCAGCAGCCTGAGGGTCTACAATGAGCAGTTCTTC; CDR3aa: CASSLRVYNEQFF
v_gene: TRBV4-2; j_gene: TRBJ2-5; d_gene: NA; abundance: NA; CDR3nt: TGTGCCAGCAGCCAAGAAGACCTAGTCTGGGAAGAGACCCAGTACTTC; CDR3aa: CASSQEDLVWEETQYF
v_gene: TRBV7-2; j_gene: TRBJ2-7; d_gene: NA; abundance: NA; CDR3nt: TGTGCCAGCAGCTTCGGGGTCCTGGAGCAGTACTTC; CDR3aa: CASSFGVLEQYF
v_gene: TRBV2; j_gene: TRBJ1-2; d_gene: NA; abundance: few; CDR3nt: TGTGCCAGCAACACAGATAGCTATGGCTACACCTTC; CDR3aa: CASNTDSYGYTF
v_gene: TRBV7-9; j_gene: TRBJ2-2; d_gene: NA; abundance: NA; CDR3nt: TGTGCCAGCAGCCCGCCTGGACCCCGGGGCACCGGGGAGCTGTTTTTT; CDR3aa: CASSPPGPRGTGELFF
v_gene: TRBV5-1; j_gene: TRBJ1-6; d_gene: NA; abundance: NA; CDR3nt: TGCGCCAGCAGCTTGTCGGGGGAGGGTTCACCCCTCCACTTT; CDR3aa: CASSLSGEGSPLHF
v_gene: TRBV25-1; j_gene: TRBJ2-1; d_gene: TRBD2; abundance: NA; CDR3nt: TGTGCCAGCAGGAAGGACGGGGGGATTAATGAGCAGTTCTTC; CDR3aa: CASRKDGGINEQFF
v_gene: TRBV7-9; j_gene: TRBJ2-7; d_gene: NA; abundance: NA; CDR3nt: TGTGCCAGCAGCTTAGTCGGGAGCACCGGGAGCGAGCAGTACTTC; CDR3aa: CASSLVGSTGSEQYF
v_gene: TRBV5-6; j_gene: TRBJ2-7; d_gene: TRBD2; abundance: few; CDR3nt: TGTGCCAGCAGCTTGGGAGCGGGAGGAATCTACGAGCAGTACTTC; CDR3aa: CASSLGAGGIYEQYF
v_gene: TRBV7-2; j_gene: TRBJ2-1; d_gene: TRBD2; abundance: NA; CDR3nt: TGTGCCAGCAGCGGGAGAAATAGCGGGAACTACAATGAGCAGTTCTTC; CDR3aa: CASSGRNSGNYNEQFF
v_gene: TRBV28; j_gene: TRBJ2-5; d_gene: TRBD2; abundance: NA; CDR3nt: TGTGCCAGCAGCCGGAATCGGGGGGCCCAGTACTTC; CDR3aa: CASSRNRGAQYF
v_gene: TRBV18; j_gene: TRBJ1-4; d_gene: NA; abundance: few; CDR3nt: TGTGCCAGCTCACCAGCGCCCGCGGCTAATGAAAAACTGTTTTTT; CDR3aa: CASSPAPAANEKLFF
v_gene: TRBV28; j_gene: TRBJ2-5; d_gene: TRBD2; abundance: once; CDR3nt: TGTGCCAGCAGTTTACCTAGCGGGGCCCAAGAGACCCAGTACTTC; CDR3aa: CASSLPSGAQETQYF
v_gene: TRBV6-1; j_gene: TRBJ1-1; d_gene: NA; abundance: NA; CDR3nt: TGTGCCAGCAGTGAAAGAGGGTCGTTTTTGAACACTGAAGCTTTCTTT; CDR3aa: CASSERGSFLNTEAFF
v_gene: TRBV10-3; j_gene: TRBJ1-1; d_gene: NA; abundance: few; CDR3nt: TGTGCCATCAGACCGGACACCACGGGGAGGACTGAAGCTTTCTTT; CDR3aa: CAIRPDTTGRTEAFF
v_gene: TRBV7-8; j_gene: TRBJ2-1; d_gene: NA; abundance: few; CDR3nt: TGTGCCAGCAGTCCAGAATACAATGAGCAGTTCTTC; CDR3aa: CASSPEYNEQFF
v_gene: TRBV6-5; j_gene: TRBJ1-5; d_gene: NA; abundance: few; CDR3nt: TGTGCCAGCAGTTACAGGAGGTCCGGCGCTCAGCCCCAGCATTTT; CDR3aa: CASSYRRSGAQPQHF
v_gene: TRBV2; j_gene: TRBJ2-7; d_gene: NA; abundance: NA; CDR3nt: TGTGCCAGCAGTGAGGGCAGTTACTACGAGCAGTACTTC; CDR3aa: CASSEGSYYEQYF
v_gene: TRBV9; j_gene: TRBJ2-7; d_gene: TRBD2; abundance: NA; CDR3nt: TGTGCCAGCAGCGTTGGCGGGACTAGCGGGGACTACGAGCAGTACTTC; CDR3aa: CASSVGGTSGDYEQYF
v_gene: TRBV27; j_gene: TRBJ1-1; d_gene: TRBD1; abundance: few; CDR3nt: TGTGCCAGCAGTTCGTGGCAGGGGGTCCCTGAAGCTTTCTTT; CDR3aa: CASSSWQGVPEAFF
v_gene: TRBV4-3; j_gene: TRBJ1-2; d_gene: TRBD1; abundance: NA; CDR3nt: TGCGCCAGCAGCCAGATGACAGGGTTTAACTATGGCTACACCTTC; CDR3aa: CASSQMTGFNYGYTF
v_gene: TRBV6-1; j_gene: TRBJ1-5; d_gene: NA; abundance: NA; CDR3nt: TGTGCCAGCAGTGAAGCCTTTAATCAGCCCCAGCATTTT; CDR3aa: CASSEAFNQPQHF
v_gene: TRBV9; j_gene: TRBJ1-4; d_gene: NA; abundance: NA; CDR3nt: TGTGCCAGCAGCGTAGACGGGGGGGGCGCGGATGAAAAACTGTTTTTT; CDR3aa: CASSVDGGGADEKLFF
v_gene: TRBV6-5; j_gene: TRBJ1-6; d_gene: TRBD1; abundance: NA; CDR3nt: TGTGCCAGCAGTTACTCGATAACAGCCTCAGGGGGACCCCTCCACTTT; CDR3aa: CASSYSITASGGPLHF
v_gene: TRBV25-1; j_gene: TRBJ2-1; d_gene: NA; abundance: NA; CDR3nt: TGTGCCAGCAGTGAATCCCCGAGCCATGAGCAGTTCTTC; CDR3aa: CASSESPSHEQFF
v_gene: TRBV28; j_gene: TRBJ2-7; d_gene: NA; abundance: NA; CDR3nt: TGTGCCAGCAGTTTAGGACAGAACTACGAGCAGTACTTC; CDR3aa: CASSLGQNYEQYF
v_gene: TRBV4-3; j_gene: TRBJ2-1; d_gene: TRBD2; abundance: NA; CDR3nt: TGCGCCAGCAGCTACGTGTTGGCGGGGGGCCCATACAATGAGCAGTTCTTC; CDR3aa: CASSYVLAGGPYNEQFF
v_gene: TRBV4-3; j_gene: TRBJ1-5; d_gene: NA; abundance: NA; CDR3nt: TGCGCCAGCAGCCAAGATGCAGGGATCAATCAGCCCCAGCATTTT; CDR3aa: CASSQDAGINQPQHF
v_gene: TRBV7-9; j_gene: TRBJ1-2; d_gene: TRBD1; abundance: NA; CDR3nt: TGTGCCAGCAGCTTAGAAGGGCTGGGACAGGGCAAGAACACCTTC; CDR3aa: CASSLEGLGQGKNTF
v_gene: TRBV7-8; j_gene: TRBJ1-3; d_gene: NA; abundance: few; CDR3nt: TGTGCCAGCAGCTTAGCTCATTCTGGAAACACCATATATTTT; CDR3aa: CASSLAHSGNTIYF
v_gene: TRBV25-1; j_gene: TRBJ1-2; d_gene: NA; abundance: once; CDR3nt: TGTGCCAGCAGTGTAGGGGATGGCTACACCTTC; CDR3aa: CASSVGDGYTF
v_gene: TRBV21-1; j_gene: TRBJ2-1; d_gene: NA; abundance: NA; CDR3nt: TGTGCCAGCAGCCCTAGAGATAGGTACCCTCCAAATGAGCAGTTCTTC; CDR3aa: CASSPRDRYPPNEQFF
v_gene: TRBV5-1; j_gene: TRBJ2-7; d_gene: TRBD2; abundance: NA; CDR3nt: TGCGCCAGCAGCTTGGGGAGCGGGGGGCCCCTCTACGAGCAGTACTTC; CDR3aa: CASSLGSGGPLYEQYF
v_gene: TRBV19; j_gene: TRBJ1-1; d_gene: NA; abundance: NA; CDR3nt: TGTGCCAGCAGCGGGGGCGCGGGCACTGAAGCTTTCTTT; CDR3aa: CASSGGAGTEAFF
v_gene: TRBV30; j_gene: TRBJ1-2; d_gene: NA; abundance: NA; CDR3nt: TGTGCCTGGAGTGGCCTAGGACATGTGGGCTATGGCTACACCTTC; CDR3aa: CAWSGLGHVGYGYTF
v_gene: TRBV11-2; j_gene: TRBJ1-2; d_gene: TRBD1; abundance: few; CDR3nt: TGTGCCAGCAGCTTAGATTATTGGCCAGGGGGTGGAGGGACCTTC; CDR3aa: CASSLDYWPGGGGTF
v_gene: TRBV29-1; j_gene: TRBJ2-3; d_gene: TRBD2; abundance: NA; CDR3nt: TGCAGCGTTCACGCCATCACTAGCGGGGGGCGTCTAAGCACAGATACGCAGTATTTT; CDR3aa: CSVHAITSGGRLSTDTQYF
v_gene: TRBV19; j_gene: TRBJ1-2; d_gene: NA; abundance: NA; CDR3nt: TGTGCCAGTAGTATTCCTGGACAGAACTATGGCTACACCTTC; CDR3aa: CASSIPGQNYGYTF
v_gene: TRBV13; j_gene: TRBJ2-1; d_gene: TRBD2; abundance: NA; CDR3nt: TGTGCCAGCAGCTTCGAACGGGGGGGTTCCTACAATGAGCAGTTCTTC; CDR3aa: CASSFERGGSYNEQFF
v_gene: TRBV27; j_gene: TRBJ1-5; d_gene: NA; abundance: NA; CDR3nt: TGTGCCAGCAGGCAGGGCGGCAATCAGCCCCAGCATTTT; CDR3aa: CASRQGGNQPQHF
v_gene: TRBV5-4; j_gene: TRBJ2-7; d_gene: TRBD2; abundance: NA; CDR3nt: TGTGCCAGCAGCCCCCCGGGACTAGCGACCTACGAGCAGTACTTC; CDR3aa: CASSPPGLATYEQYF
v_gene: TRBV2; j_gene: TRBJ1-5; d_gene: NA; abundance: NA; CDR3nt: TGTGCCAGCAGTAGACCGCAGGGAAATCAGCCCCAGCATTTT; CDR3aa: CASSRPQGNQPQHF
v_gene: TRBV29-1; j_gene: TRBJ2-2; d_gene: NA; abundance: NA; CDR3nt: TGCAGCGTGCCCAGGTCCGGTGGGACCGGGGAGCTGTTTTTT; CDR3aa: CSVPRSGGTGELFF
v_gene: TRBV9; j_gene: TRBJ1-4; d_gene: NA; abundance: few; CDR3nt: TGTGCCAGCAGCTTGACAATTGCAACTAATGAAAAACTGTTTTTT; CDR3aa: CASSLTIATNEKLFF
v_gene: TRBV9; j_gene: TRBJ1-1; d_gene: NA; abundance: NA; CDR3nt: TGTGCCAGCAGCGCCTGGGGCAGGGGTACTGAAGCTTTCTTT; CDR3aa: CASSAWGRGTEAFF